This T cell receptor (beta chain) originates from a study of T-cell reconstitution after alpha-beta-depleted transplantation in children. This clonotype was found a few times. Its specificity is not known. Study-wide results and limits: The authors attributed T-cell counts and diversity one year after transplant mostly to newly produced T cells. Some patients owed their high day-60 TCRbeta diversity to surviving recipient T cells and thymic progenitors. Alpha-beta T cells present about two months after transplant were reported to originate from several hundred expanded graft clones.

CDR1 and CDR2 from the germline V gene are MDHEN and SYDVKM. The V and J ends lost 5 bases and 4 bases respectively, with 14 bases between them. CDR3 length: 14 amino acids. Construction of the TCRbeta library involved unique molecular identifiers. TCRdb independently ran MiXCR on the PCR reads; one entry per CDR3 protein. This sample has about 300,000 distinct CDR3 sequences, with roughly a tenth found just once. The chain recombines TRBV28 with TRBJ1-2; weak D call: TRBD1 (6 bases). The clonotype comes from a boy in the first two years of life with acute myeloid leukemia, due to receive a stem cell transplant. Sample: PBMCs, taken before TCRalphabeta/CD19-depleted stem cell transplant. CDR3 coding DNA: TGTGCCAGCAGTCGATACAGGGATACCTATGGCTACACCTTC. Translated, it gives CASSRYRDTYGYTF.